This T cell receptor beta chain comes out of a study of identical twins. V shed 0 bases and J shed 2 bases, with 5 bases lying between them. This CDR3 has 13 amino acids. Germline CDR1 SGHNT, CDR2 YYREEE (reference sequence). This clonotype was detected many times. TCRdb processed the 5' RACE reads anew with MiXCR; each CDR3 protein has one entry. The table has some 500,000 distinct CDR3 sequences, roughly 9.5% seen once. These data also formed part of another study, on yellow fever vaccine responses in identical twins.

Sequenced: PBMCs. This sequence joins TRBV5-4 and TRBJ2-5; D is uncertain. The TCR originated in a woman younger than 35 in good health. Here the CDR3 DNA reads TGTGCCAGCAGCTTGGACGTTCAAGAGACCCAGTACTTC. This sequence encodes CASSLDVQETQYF. Complete variable domain (other parts from reference TRBV5-4 and TRBJ2-5): ETGVTQSPTHLIKTRGQQVTLRCSSQSGHNTVSWYQQALGQGPQFIFQYYREEENGRGNFPPRFSGLQFPNYSSELNVNALELDDSALYLCASSLDVQETQYFGPGTRLLVL.